What follows is one TCR beta chain and its context. Individuals aged roughly 18 to 95 years were recruited from approximately 22 US areas. This sample stems from a study of blood T cell repertoires in COVID-19. The protocol was immunoSEQ multiplex PCR, while the TCRdb copy is restricted to in-frame clones and leaves out a portion. Among approximately 170,000 clones listed, less than 85% were seen once. J lost 6 bases, V lost 3 bases, and 1 base had no gene match. The CDR3 sequence is 13 residues long. Germline V gene sequence: CDR1 SGHVS, CDR2 FNYEAQ. The chain couples TRBV7-6 to TRBJ1-2; TRBD1 agrees at 10 bases. The specimen was PBMCs or T cells enriched from blood (not recorded which). The TCR was taken from a woman aged 25 to 39 who had recovered from COVID-19. CDR3 in amino acids: CASSLGQGNGYTF. The CDR3, as DNA: TGTGCCAGCAGCTTGGGACAGGGGAATGGCTACACCTTC.